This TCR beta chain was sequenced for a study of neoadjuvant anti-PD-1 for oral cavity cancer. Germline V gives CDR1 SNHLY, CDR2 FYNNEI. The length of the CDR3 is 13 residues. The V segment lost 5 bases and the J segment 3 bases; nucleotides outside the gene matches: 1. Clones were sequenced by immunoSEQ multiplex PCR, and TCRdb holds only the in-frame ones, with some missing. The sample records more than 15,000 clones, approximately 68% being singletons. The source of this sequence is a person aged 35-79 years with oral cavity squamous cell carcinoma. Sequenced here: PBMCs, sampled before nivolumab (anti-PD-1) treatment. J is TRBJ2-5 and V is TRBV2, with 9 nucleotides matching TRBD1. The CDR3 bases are TGTGCCAGCAGTCGACAGGGGGAAGAGACCCAGTACTTC. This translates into CASSRQGEETQYF.